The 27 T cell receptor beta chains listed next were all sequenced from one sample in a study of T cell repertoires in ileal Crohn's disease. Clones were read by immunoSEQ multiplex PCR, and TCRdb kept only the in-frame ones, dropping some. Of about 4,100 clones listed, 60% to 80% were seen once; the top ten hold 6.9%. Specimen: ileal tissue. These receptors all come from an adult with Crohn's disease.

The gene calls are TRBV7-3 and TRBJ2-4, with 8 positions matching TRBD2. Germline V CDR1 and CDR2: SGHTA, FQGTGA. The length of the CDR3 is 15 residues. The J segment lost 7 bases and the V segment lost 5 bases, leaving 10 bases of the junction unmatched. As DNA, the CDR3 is TGTGCCAGCAGCATACAACGGGGGGGGCCGAACATTCAGTACTTC. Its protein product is CASSIQRGGPNIQYF.

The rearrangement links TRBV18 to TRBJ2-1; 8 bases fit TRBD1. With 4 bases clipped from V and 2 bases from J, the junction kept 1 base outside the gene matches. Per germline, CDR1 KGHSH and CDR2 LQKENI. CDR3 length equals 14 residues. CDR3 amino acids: CASSRQGTYNEQFF. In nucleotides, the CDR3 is TGTGCCAGCTCACGACAGGGGACCTACAATGAGCAGTTCTTC.

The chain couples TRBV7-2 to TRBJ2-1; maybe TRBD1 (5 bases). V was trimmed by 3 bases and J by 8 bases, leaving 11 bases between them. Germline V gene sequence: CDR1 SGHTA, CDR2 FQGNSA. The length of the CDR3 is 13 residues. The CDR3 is CASSLGPRDEQFF. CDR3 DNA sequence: TGTGCCAGCAGCTTGGGGCCACGGGATGAGCAGTTCTTC. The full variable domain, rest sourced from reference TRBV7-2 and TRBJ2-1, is GAGVSQSPSNKVTEKGKDVELRCDPISGHTALYWYRQSLGQGLEFLIYFQGNSAPDKSGLPSDRFSAERTGGSVSTLTIQRTQQEDSAVYLCASSLGPRDEQFFGPGTRLTVL.

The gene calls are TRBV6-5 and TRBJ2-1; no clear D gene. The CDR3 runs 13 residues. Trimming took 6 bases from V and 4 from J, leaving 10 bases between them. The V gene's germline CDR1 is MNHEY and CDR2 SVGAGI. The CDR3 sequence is CASRRGLYNEQFF. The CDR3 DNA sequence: TGTGCCAGCAGAAGAGGATTATACAATGAGCAGTTCTTC.

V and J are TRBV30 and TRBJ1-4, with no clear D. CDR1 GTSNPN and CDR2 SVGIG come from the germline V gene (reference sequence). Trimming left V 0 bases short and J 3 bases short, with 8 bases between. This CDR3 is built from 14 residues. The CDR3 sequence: CAWSVGDSNEKLFF. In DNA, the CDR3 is TGTGCCTGGAGTGTCGGTGATTCTAATGAAAAACTGTTTTTT.

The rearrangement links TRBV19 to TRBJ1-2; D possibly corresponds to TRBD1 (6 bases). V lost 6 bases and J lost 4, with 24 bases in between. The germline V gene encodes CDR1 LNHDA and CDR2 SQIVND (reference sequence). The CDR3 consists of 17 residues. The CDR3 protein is CASRATTGNKHFYGYTF. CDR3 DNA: TGTGCCAGTAGGGCGACTACAGGGAACAAACACTTCTATGGCTACACCTTC. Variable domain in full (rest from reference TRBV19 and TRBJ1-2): DGGITQSPKYLFRKEGQNVTLSCEQNLNHDAMYWYRQDPGQGLRLIYYSQIVNDFQKGDIAEGYSVSREKKESFPLTVTSAQKNPTAFYLCASRATTGNKHFYGYTFGSGTRLTVV.

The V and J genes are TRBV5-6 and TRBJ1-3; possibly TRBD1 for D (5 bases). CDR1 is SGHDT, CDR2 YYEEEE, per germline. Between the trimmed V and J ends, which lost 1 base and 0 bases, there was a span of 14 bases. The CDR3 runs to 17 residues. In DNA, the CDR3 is TGTGCCAGCAGCTTGAGAAGTGGACATTACTCTGGAAACACCATATATTTT. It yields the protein CASSLRSGHYSGNTIYF.

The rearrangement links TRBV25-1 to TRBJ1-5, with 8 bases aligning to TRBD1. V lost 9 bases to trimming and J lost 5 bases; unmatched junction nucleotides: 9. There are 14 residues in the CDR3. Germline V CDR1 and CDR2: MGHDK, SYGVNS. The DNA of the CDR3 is TGTGCCAGTCGACAGGGGTCCTATCATCAGCCCCAGCATTTT. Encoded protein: CASRQGSYHQPQHF. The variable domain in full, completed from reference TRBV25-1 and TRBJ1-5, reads EADIYQTPRYLVIGTGKKITLECSQTMGHDKMYWYQQDPGMELHLIHYSYGVNSTEKGDLSSESTVSRIRTEHFPLTLESARPSHTSQYLCASRQGSYHQPQHFGDGTRLSIL.

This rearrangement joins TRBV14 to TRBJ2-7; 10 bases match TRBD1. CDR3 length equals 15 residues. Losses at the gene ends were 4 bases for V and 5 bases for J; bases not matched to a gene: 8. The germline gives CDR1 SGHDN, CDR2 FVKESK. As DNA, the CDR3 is TGTGCCAGCAGCCGACTGACAGGGGGCTACCACGAGCAGTACTTC. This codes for CASSRLTGGYHEQYF.

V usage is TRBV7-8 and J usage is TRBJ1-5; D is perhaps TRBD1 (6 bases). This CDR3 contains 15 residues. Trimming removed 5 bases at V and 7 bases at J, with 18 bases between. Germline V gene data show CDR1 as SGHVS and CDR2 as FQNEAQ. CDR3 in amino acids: CASSPNTGSRQPQHF. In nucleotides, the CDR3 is TGTGCCAGCAGCCCGAACACAGGGTCCCGCCAGCCCCAGCATTTT. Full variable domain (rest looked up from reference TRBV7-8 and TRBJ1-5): GAGVSQSPRYKVAKRGQDVALRCDPISGHVSLFWYQQALGQGPEFLTYFQNEAQLDKSGLPSDRFFAERPEGSVSTLKIQRTQQEDSAVYLCASSPNTGSRQPQHFGDGTRLSIL.

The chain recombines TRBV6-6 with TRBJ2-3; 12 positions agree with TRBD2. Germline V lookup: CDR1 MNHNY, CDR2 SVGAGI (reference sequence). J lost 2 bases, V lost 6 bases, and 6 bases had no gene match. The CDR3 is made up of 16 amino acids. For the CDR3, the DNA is TGTGCCAGCAGGTCACTAGCGGGGGGCCTCACAGATACGCAGTATTTT. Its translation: CASRSLAGGLTDTQYF.

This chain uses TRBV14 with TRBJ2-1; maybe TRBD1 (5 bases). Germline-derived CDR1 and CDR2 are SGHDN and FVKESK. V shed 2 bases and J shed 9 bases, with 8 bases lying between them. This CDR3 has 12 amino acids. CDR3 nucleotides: TGTGCCAGCAGCCAAACAAGGGGTGAGCAGTTCTTC. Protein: CASSQTRGEQFF.

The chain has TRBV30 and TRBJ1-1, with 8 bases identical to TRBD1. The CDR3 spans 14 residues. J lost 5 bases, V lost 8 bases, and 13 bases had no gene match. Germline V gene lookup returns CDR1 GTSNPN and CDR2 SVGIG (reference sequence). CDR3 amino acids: CAGAGQGARTEAFF. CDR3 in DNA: TGTGCCGGGGCGGGGCAGGGGGCGAGAACTGAAGCTTTCTTT. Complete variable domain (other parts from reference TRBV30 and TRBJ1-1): SQTIHQWPATLVQPVGSPLSLECTVEGTSNPNLYWYRQAAGRGLQLLFYSVGIGQISSEVPQNLSASRPQDRQFILSSKKLLLSDSGFYLCAGAGQGARTEAFFGQGTRLTVV.

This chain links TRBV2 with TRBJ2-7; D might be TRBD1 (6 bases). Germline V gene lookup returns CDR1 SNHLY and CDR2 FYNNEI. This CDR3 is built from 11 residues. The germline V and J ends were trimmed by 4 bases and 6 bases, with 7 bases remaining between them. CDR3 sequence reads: CASSGQVEQYF. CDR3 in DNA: TGTGCCAGCAGTGGACAGGTCGAGCAGTACTTC.

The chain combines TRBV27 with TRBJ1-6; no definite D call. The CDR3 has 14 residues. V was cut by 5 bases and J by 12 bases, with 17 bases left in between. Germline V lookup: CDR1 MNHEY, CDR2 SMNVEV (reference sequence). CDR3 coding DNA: TGTGCCAGCAGTCCCCTGGTGGCCCTCCAACCCCTCCACTTT. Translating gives CASSPLVALQPLHF.

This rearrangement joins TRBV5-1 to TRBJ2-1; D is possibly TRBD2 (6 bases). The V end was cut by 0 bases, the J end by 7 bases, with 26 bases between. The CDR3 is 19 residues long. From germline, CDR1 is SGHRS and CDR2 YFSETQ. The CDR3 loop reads CASSLAYQGLLKLLNEQFF. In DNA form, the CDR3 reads TGCGCCAGCAGCTTGGCCTACCAGGGACTCCTGAAACTTTTAAATGAGCAGTTCTTC.

The CDR3 nucleotides read TGTGCCAGCAGCTTAGGGGACAGGGTAGGAGATACGCAGTATTTT. It specifies CASSLGDRVGDTQYF. This chain links TRBV7-2 with TRBJ2-3; 9 positions agree with TRBD1. Germline V gene sequence: CDR1 SGHTA, CDR2 FQGNSA. Trimming took 1 base from V and 5 from J; bases not matched to a gene: 4. The CDR3 is made up of 15 amino acids.

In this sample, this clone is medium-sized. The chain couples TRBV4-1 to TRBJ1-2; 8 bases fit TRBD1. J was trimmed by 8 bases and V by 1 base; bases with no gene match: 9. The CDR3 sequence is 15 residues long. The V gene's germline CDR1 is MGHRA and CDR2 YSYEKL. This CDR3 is CASSQAPGQALGYTF. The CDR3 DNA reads TGCGCCAGCAGCCAAGCTCCGGGACAGGCGTTGGGCTACACCTTC.

CDR3 sequence reads: CASSFRQGQETQYF. The CDR3, as DNA: TGTGCCAGCAGCTTCCGACAGGGCCAAGAGACCCAGTACTTC. This sequence joins TRBV7-8 and TRBJ2-5; 7 bases agree with TRBD1. Germline V lookup: CDR1 SGHVS, CDR2 FQNEAQ. CDR3 size: 14 residues. V lost 3 bases, J lost 1 base, and 2 bases stayed unmatched.

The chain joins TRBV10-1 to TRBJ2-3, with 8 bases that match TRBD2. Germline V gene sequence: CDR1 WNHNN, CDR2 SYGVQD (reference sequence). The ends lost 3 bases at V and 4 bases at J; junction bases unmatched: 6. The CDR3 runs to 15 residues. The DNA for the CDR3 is TGCGCCAGCAGTGACGCGGCGGGGGGTGCAGATACGCAGTATTTT. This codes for CASSDAAGGADTQYF.

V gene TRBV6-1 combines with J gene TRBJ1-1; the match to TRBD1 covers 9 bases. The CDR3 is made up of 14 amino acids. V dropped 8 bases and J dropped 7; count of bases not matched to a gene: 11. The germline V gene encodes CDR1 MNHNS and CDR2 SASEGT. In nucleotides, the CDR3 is TGTGCCAGCTTCCAACAGGGGGCAAGGCTTGAAGCTTTCTTT. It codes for CASFQQGARLEAFF.

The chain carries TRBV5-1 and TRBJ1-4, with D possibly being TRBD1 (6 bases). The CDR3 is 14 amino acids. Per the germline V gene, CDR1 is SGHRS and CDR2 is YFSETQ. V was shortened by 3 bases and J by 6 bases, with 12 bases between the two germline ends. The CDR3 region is CASSWGTPDEKLFF. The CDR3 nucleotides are TGCGCCAGCAGCTGGGGGACACCTGATGAAAAACTGTTTTTT.

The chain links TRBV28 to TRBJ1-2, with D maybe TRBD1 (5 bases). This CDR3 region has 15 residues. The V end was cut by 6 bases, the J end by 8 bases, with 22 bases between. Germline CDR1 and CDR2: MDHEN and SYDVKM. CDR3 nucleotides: TGTGCCAGCAGGACTCAATACCAGGGTTTTGGGGGCTACACCTTC. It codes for CASRTQYQGFGGYTF.

The CDR3 protein is CATWRGTANYGYTF. The CDR3 DNA follows: TGTGCCACCTGGCGTGGGACAGCAAATTATGGCTACACCTTC. The chain recombines TRBV25-1 with TRBJ1-2, with TRBD1 matching 7 bases. Unmatched junction bases numbered 13, after V lost 10 bases and J lost 5 bases. Germline CDR1 is MGHDK and CDR2 is SYGVNS. There are 14 residues in the CDR3.

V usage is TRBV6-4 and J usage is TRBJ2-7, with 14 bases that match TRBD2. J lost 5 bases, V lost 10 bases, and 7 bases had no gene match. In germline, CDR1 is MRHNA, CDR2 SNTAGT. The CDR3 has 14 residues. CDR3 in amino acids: CATGLAGGVNEQYF. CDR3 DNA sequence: TGTGCCACCGGACTAGCGGGGGGTGTGAACGAGCAGTACTTC.

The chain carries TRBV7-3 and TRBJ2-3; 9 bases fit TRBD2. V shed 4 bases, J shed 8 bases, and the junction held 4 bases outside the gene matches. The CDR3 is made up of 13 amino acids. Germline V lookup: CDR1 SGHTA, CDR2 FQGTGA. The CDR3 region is CASSSQGLATQYF. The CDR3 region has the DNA TGTGCCAGCAGCTCTCAGGGACTAGCTACGCAGTATTTT.

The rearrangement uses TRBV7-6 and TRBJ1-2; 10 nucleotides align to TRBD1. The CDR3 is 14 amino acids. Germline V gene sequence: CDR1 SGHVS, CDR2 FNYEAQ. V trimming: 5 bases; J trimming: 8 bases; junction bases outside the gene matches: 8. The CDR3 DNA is TGTGCCAGCAGCCCAAGCGGGACAGGGGCCGGCTACACCTTC. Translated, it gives CASSPSGTGAGYTF.